These 11 T cell receptor beta chains came from one sample sequenced in a study of regulatory and conventional T cells in RAG deficiency. Genomic DNA came from blood conventional CD4+ T cells gated CD25-low CD127-high. Profiling relied on immunoSEQ multiplex PCR, and the TCRdb table lists in-frame clones only, not all of them. The sample includes approximately 35,000 clones, roughly three quarters of them seen just once. This sample was shared with a second study, whose subject was regulatory T cells. From that report: Primers: 52 TRBV forward and 13 TRBJ reverse.

The sample was CD4+ effector T cells sorted from blood. The receptors were sampled from a human donor in good health.

The chain recombines TRBV15 with TRBJ2-1; no definite D call. CDR3 length equals 13 residues. Deletions cut 1 base from V and 7 bases from J, with 8 bases between. Germline CDR1 and CDR2: LNHNV and YYDKDF (reference sequence). This CDR3 reads CATSRVSPNEQFF. CDR3 DNA: TGTGCCACCAGCAGAGTCTCCCCTAATGAGCAGTTCTTC.

The rearrangement joins TRBV30 to TRBJ2-5; TRBD1 might be the D (6 bases). Germline values: CDR1 GTSNPN, CDR2 SVGIG (reference sequence). Trimming cost V 2 bases and J 7 bases, with 14 bases left between them. The CDR3 extends over 13 amino acids. CDR3: CAWSQAGAATQYF. CDR3 bases: TGTGCCTGGAGTCAGGCAGGGGCGGCGACCCAGTACTTC.

This chain links TRBV7-3 with TRBJ1-2; weak D call: TRBD1 (6 bases). The length of the CDR3 is 14 residues. Trimming shortened V by 6 bases and J by 3 bases, and 14 bases separated the two germline ends. The germline V gene encodes CDR1 SGHTA and CDR2 FQGTGA. CDR3: CASSLGGRDYGYTF. For the CDR3, the DNA is TGTGCCAGCAGTTTAGGGGGTAGAGACTATGGCTACACCTTC.

The rearrangement links TRBV11-3 to TRBJ1-2, with D possibly TRBD1 on 5 matching bases. Trimming left V 8 bases short and J 4 bases short, with 26 bases between. The germline V gene has CDR1 SGHNT and CDR2 YENEEA. The CDR3 has 17 residues. The CDR3 spells CASSRGTGLQKIYGYTF. CDR3 nucleotides: TGTGCCAGCTCACGGGGGACGGGCCTTCAGAAAATCTATGGCTACACCTTC.

The chain uses TRBV6-1 and TRBJ2-3; 8 bases map to TRBD1. V lost 7 bases to trimming and J lost 6 bases; unmatched junction nucleotides: 6. The CDR3 runs 13 residues. In germline, CDR1 is MNHNS, CDR2 SASEGT. The CDR3 loop reads CASIQGAKDTQYF. The DNA of the CDR3 is TGTGCCAGCATCCAGGGGGCTAAGGATACGCAGTATTTT.

The CDR3, as DNA: TGCGCCAGCAGCTTTTGGGGGGACCAAGAGACCCAGTACTTC. As protein: CASSFWGDQETQYF. The V and J genes are TRBV5-1 and TRBJ2-5, with TRBD2 as a possible D gene (6 bases). The germline gives CDR1 SGHRS, CDR2 YFSETQ. Trimming pared 2 bases from V and 0 bases from J, leaving 8 bases between. This CDR3 has 14 amino acids. The entire variable domain, with the rest obtained from reference TRBV5-1 and TRBJ2-5, is as follows: KAGVTQTPRYLIKTRGQQVTLSCSPISGHRSVSWYQQTPGQGLQFLFEYFSETQRNKGNFPGRFSGRQFSNSRSEMNVSTLELGDSALYLCASSFWGDQETQYFGPGTRLLVL.

This chain's CDR3 is CASSLRDRPNTEAFF. The DNA of the CDR3 is TGTGCCAGCAGCCTCCGGGACCGACCGAACACTGAAGCTTTCTTT. This chain joins TRBV7-8 and TRBJ1-1, with TRBD1 as a possible D gene (5 bases). The CDR3 has 15 amino acids. CDR1 is SGHVS and CDR2 is FQNEAQ in the germline V gene. V lost 5 bases, J lost 1 base, and 14 bases lay in between.

The count of this clone is one. The rearrangement joins TRBV5-6 to TRBJ2-4; D is uncertain. Looked up from germline, CDR1 is SGHDT and CDR2 is YYEEEE. V was clipped by 1 base and J by 2 bases, with 16 bases between them. The CDR3 has 17 amino acids. In DNA form, the CDR3 reads TGTGCCAGCAGCTTGATTCGGTTGATCAGATCCAAAAACATTCAGTACTTC. It yields the protein CASSLIRLIRSKNIQYF.

V gene TRBV4-2 combines with J gene TRBJ1-2; 7 bases are shared with TRBD1. J gave up 3 bases and V 5 bases, and 12 bases lay outside the gene matches. The CDR3 has 16 amino acids. Germline values: CDR1 LGHNA, CDR2 YNFKEQ. In DNA form, the CDR3 reads TGTGCCAGCAGCGAAACCACGTCCGGGACAGACTATGGCTACACCTTC. It codes for CASSETTSGTDYGYTF.

The chain is built from TRBV18 and TRBJ1-4; 10 nucleotides line up with TRBD1. The CDR3 contains 15 residues. Trimming at V came to 1 base and at J to 5 bases, leaving 1 base not matched to a gene. Germline lookup yields CDR1 KGHSH and CDR2 LQKENI. The CDR3 bases are TGTGCCAGCTCACCACGGGGACAGGGGAATGAAAAACTGTTTTTT. Protein product: CASSPRGQGNEKLFF. The whole variable domain, filled in from reference TRBV18 and TRBJ1-4, reads NAGVMQNPRHLVRRRGQEARLRCSPMKGHSHVYWYRQLPEEGLKFMVYLQKENIIDESGMPKERFSAEFPKEGPSILRIQQVVRGDSAAYFCASSPRGQGNEKLFFGSGTQLSVL.

The CDR3 loop is CASSDTAQRTNEKLFF. In nucleotides, the CDR3 is TGTGCCAGCAGTGATACCGCCCAGAGAACTAATGAAAAACTGTTTTTT. This chain connects TRBV25-1 to TRBJ1-4; D is unresolved. The germline V gene encodes CDR1 MGHDK and CDR2 SYGVNS. The CDR3 extends over 16 amino acids. V gave up 3 bases and J gave up 1 base, with 12 bases separating them. The full variable domain, in which reference TRBV25-1 and TRBJ1-4 provide the parts outside the CDR3, is EADIYQTPRYLVIGTGKKITLECSQTMGHDKMYWYQQDPGMELHLIHYSYGVNSTEKGDLSSESTVSRIRTEHFPLTLESARPSHTSQYLCASSDTAQRTNEKLFFGSGTQLSVL.